A selection of T cell receptor beta chains follows, all from one sample in a study of T cells in Graves' hyperthyroidism and ophthalmopathy. MiXCR was run by TCRdb on the multiplex PCR reads, yielding one entry per CDR3 protein. The sample consists of fewer than 450,000 distinct CDR3 sequences, under 20% of them appearing once. Input material: blood. The source of these receptors is a young man with Graves' ophthalmopathy. Each CDR3 is given with its conserved first and last residue. The order of the fields is V gene, D gene, J gene, CDR3 length, clone size, CDR3 DNA, CDR3 protein. A D gene is named only where the DNA matches it firmly. Some rows have no size entry. The others give once, few or many, or a class for an expanded clone.

v_call: TRBV7-2; d_call: TRBD1; j_call: TRBJ1-5; cdr3_length: 15; clone_size: many; cdr3_nt: TGTGCCAGCAGCCGGACAGGGGAGGGGAAACAGCCCCAGCATTTT; cdr3_aa: CASSRTGEGKQPQHF
v_call: TRBV27; d_call: TRBD1; j_call: TRBJ2-3; cdr3_length: 15; clone_size: many; cdr3_nt: TGTGCCAGCAGCATGACAGGGGGGAGTACAGATACGCAGTATTTT; cdr3_aa: CASSMTGGSTDTQYF
v_call: TRBV4-1; d_call: .; j_call: TRBJ1-6; cdr3_length: 12; clone_size: few; cdr3_nt: TGCGCCAGCAGCCAAGACAATTCACCCCTCCACTTT; cdr3_aa: CASSQDNSPLHF
v_call: TRBV27; d_call: TRBD2; j_call: TRBJ2-5; cdr3_length: 18; clone_size: many; cdr3_nt: TGTGCCAGCAGCATCCGGGGGGCTAGCGGGGAGTACCAAGAGACCCAGTACTTC; cdr3_aa: CASSIRGASGEYQETQYF
v_call: TRBV6-2/TRBV6-3; d_call: TRBD1; j_call: TRBJ2-1; cdr3_length: 15; clone_size: few; cdr3_nt: TGTGCCAGCAGCCGGGACAGGGGGCGTCATGATGAGCAGTTCTTC; cdr3_aa: CASSRDRGRHDEQFF
v_call: TRBV27; d_call: TRBD1; j_call: TRBJ2-7; cdr3_length: 14; clone_size: many; cdr3_nt: TGTGCCAGCAGAATCACCACAGGGGACCACGAGCAGTACTTC; cdr3_aa: CASRITTGDHEQYF
v_call: TRBV6-5; d_call: .; j_call: TRBJ2-5; cdr3_length: 14; clone_size: many; cdr3_nt: TGTGCCAGCAGTTACTCCCGCGTTCCGGAGACCCAGTACTTC; cdr3_aa: CASSYSRVPETQYF
v_call: TRBV5-1; d_call: .; j_call: TRBJ1-6; cdr3_length: 16; clone_size: many; cdr3_nt: TGCGCCAGCAGCTTGGCGGCCGCTGTGGAGAATTCACCCCTCCACTTT; cdr3_aa: CASSLAAAVENSPLHF
v_call: TRBV2; d_call: .; j_call: TRBJ2-3; cdr3_length: 12; clone_size: many; cdr3_nt: TGTGCCAGCACCGCGGAGAAAGATACGCAGTATTTT; cdr3_aa: CASTAEKDTQYF
v_call: TRBV6-1; d_call: .; j_call: TRBJ2-3; cdr3_length: 15; clone_size: .; cdr3_nt: TGTGCCAGCAGCGACCGTGGCCCAGGGGGGGATACGCAGTATTTT; cdr3_aa: CASSDRGPGGDTQYF
v_call: TRBV15; d_call: TRBD1; j_call: TRBJ2-6; cdr3_length: 17; clone_size: few; cdr3_nt: TGTGCCACCAGCAGGGACCCTCGGGGACAGCCTTACAACGTCCTGACTTTC; cdr3_aa: CATSRDPRGQPYNVLTF
v_call: TRBV12-3/TRBV12-4; d_call: TRBD2; j_call: TRBJ2-1; cdr3_length: 16; clone_size: few; cdr3_nt: TGTGCCAGCAGTTTCCTGACTAGCGGGGGGGCGAATGAGCAGTTCTTC; cdr3_aa: CASSFLTSGGANEQFF
v_call: TRBV16; d_call: .; j_call: TRBJ2-7; cdr3_length: 14; clone_size: .; cdr3_nt: TGTGCCAGCGGCCCCGGACGGGGATCGAGCGAGCAGTACTTC; cdr3_aa: CASGPGRGSSEQYF
v_call: TRBV7-9; d_call: .; j_call: TRBJ1-2; cdr3_length: 16; clone_size: .; cdr3_nt: TGTGCCAGCAGTCCGACCTCGGACACTTCCAACTATGGCTACACCTTC; cdr3_aa: CASSPTSDTSNYGYTF
v_call: TRBV9; d_call: TRBD1; j_call: TRBJ2-1; cdr3_length: 16; clone_size: .; cdr3_nt: TGTGCCAGCAGCGGCGGAACTGGGACAGGGTACAATGAGCAGTTCTTC; cdr3_aa: CASSGGTGTGYNEQFF
v_call: TRBV2; d_call: .; j_call: TRBJ1-2; cdr3_length: 16; clone_size: many; cdr3_nt: TGTGCCAGCAGTGACCGAAGGGATGTTGGGATCTATGGCTACACCTTC; cdr3_aa: CASSDRRDVGIYGYTF
v_call: TRBV18; d_call: .; j_call: TRBJ1-5; cdr3_length: 15; clone_size: many; cdr3_nt: TGTGCCAGCTCAAGGGAACCGTATAGCAATCAGCCCCAGCATTTT; cdr3_aa: CASSREPYSNQPQHF
v_call: TRBV10-1; d_call: TRBD1; j_call: TRBJ2-5; cdr3_length: 16; clone_size: few; cdr3_nt: TGCGCCAGCAGTGATTCGGGACAGGGGGCTAGAGAGACCCAGTACTTC; cdr3_aa: CASSDSGQGARETQYF
v_call: TRBV24-1; d_call: .; j_call: TRBJ2-5; cdr3_length: 17; clone_size: many; cdr3_nt: TGTGCCACCAGTGATTTTAGCGGTCCAGGCGTGGGAGAGACCCAGTACTTC; cdr3_aa: CATSDFSGPGVGETQYF
v_call: TRBV6-1; d_call: .; j_call: TRBJ2-2; cdr3_length: 17; clone_size: few; cdr3_nt: TGTGCCAGCACCCTGAATCGGCAGGGACGGGACACCGGGGAGCTGTTTTTT; cdr3_aa: CASTLNRQGRDTGELFF
v_call: TRBV5-1; d_call: .; j_call: TRBJ1-2; cdr3_length: 14; clone_size: .; cdr3_nt: TGCGCCAGCACCTTGGACGACCTTTATGCTGGCTACACCTTC; cdr3_aa: CASTLDDLYAGYTF
v_call: TRBV20-1; d_call: .; j_call: TRBJ2-7; cdr3_length: 14; clone_size: many; cdr3_nt: TGCAGTGCTGGCCGCCCGCTGATTTCCTACGAGCAGTACTTC; cdr3_aa: CSAGRPLISYEQYF
v_call: TRBV9; d_call: .; j_call: TRBJ2-6; cdr3_length: 13; clone_size: .; cdr3_nt: TGTGCCAGCAGCCCGACGTCGGCCAACGTCCTGACTTTC; cdr3_aa: CASSPTSANVLTF
v_call: TRBV12-3/TRBV12-4; d_call: TRBD2; j_call: TRBJ2-3; cdr3_length: 14; clone_size: many; cdr3_nt: TGTGCCAGCAGACTAGCGGGGGGAATAGATACGCAGTATTTT; cdr3_aa: CASRLAGGIDTQYF
v_call: TRBV5-1; d_call: .; j_call: TRBJ2-5; cdr3_length: 14; clone_size: .; cdr3_nt: TGCGCCAGCAGCTTGGCTCCCTCGGGAGAGACCCAGTACTTC; cdr3_aa: CASSLAPSGETQYF
v_call: TRBV20-1; d_call: TRBD2; j_call: TRBJ2-5; cdr3_length: 12; clone_size: many; cdr3_nt: TGCAGTGCTGCTAGCGGGGTCGAGACCCAGTACTTC; cdr3_aa: CSAASGVETQYF
v_call: TRBV5-6; d_call: TRBD1; j_call: TRBJ2-1; cdr3_length: 16; clone_size: many; cdr3_nt: TGTGCCAGCAGCTTGAGGGACAGGGGGCCGGGTAATGAGCAGTTCTTC; cdr3_aa: CASSLRDRGPGNEQFF
v_call: TRBV12-3/TRBV12-4; d_call: TRBD2; j_call: TRBJ2-7; cdr3_length: 17; clone_size: .; cdr3_nt: TGTGCCAGCAGTTTAGGATGGCTAGCGGGATTATCCTACGAGCAGTACTTC; cdr3_aa: CASSLGWLAGLSYEQYF
v_call: TRBV3-1; d_call: TRBD1; j_call: TRBJ1-1; cdr3_length: 15; clone_size: .; cdr3_nt: TGTGCCAGCAGCCAGATAACAGGGGGACGAACTGAAGCTTTCTTT; cdr3_aa: CASSQITGGRTEAFF
v_call: TRBV7-9; d_call: .; j_call: TRBJ1-5; cdr3_length: 18; clone_size: once; cdr3_nt: TGTGCCAGCAGCTTATTGGCCAGTCATCGTTATAGCAATCAGCCCCAGCATTTT; cdr3_aa: CASSLLASHRYSNQPQHF
v_call: TRBV5-1; d_call: .; j_call: TRBJ1-4; cdr3_length: 16; clone_size: .; cdr3_nt: TGCGCCAGCAGCTTAGGGCCATCAGGGTTTAATGAAAAACTGTTTTTT; cdr3_aa: CASSLGPSGFNEKLFF
v_call: TRBV6-2/TRBV6-3; d_call: TRBD2; j_call: TRBJ2-5; cdr3_length: 15; clone_size: many; cdr3_nt: TGTGCCAGCAGTTTGCTAGGGACTAGCCGGGAGACCCAGTACTTC; cdr3_aa: CASSLLGTSRETQYF